The 7 T cell receptor beta chains below come from one sample, sequenced in a study of OX40 agonist ivuxolimab in advanced cancers. Measured with immunoSEQ multiplex PCR; TCRdb has only the in-frame clones, and not every one. The table has about 33,000 clones, roughly four fifths seen once. Sequencing used CD4+ or CD8+ T cells sorted from blood, obtained in a trial of the OX40 agonist ivuxolimab. All receptors come from an adult with an advanced solid tumor such as melanoma, head and neck, liver or kidney cancer.

The chain is built from TRBV2 and TRBJ1-1, with D unclear. The CDR3 length is 14 residues. V dropped 10 bases and J dropped 5 bases, with 20 bases sitting between them. Germline values: CDR1 SNHLY, CDR2 FYNNEI. Written as DNA, the CDR3 is TGTGCCACCGCCCTCCGTCCAGGAGGGACTGAAGCTTTCTTT. This codes for CATALRPGGTEAFF.

The V call is TRBV2, the J call TRBJ2-5, with 8 bases that match TRBD2. The germline V gene has CDR1 SNHLY and CDR2 FYNNEI. The CDR3 runs to 13 residues. Germline trimming cut 7 bases from V and 5 bases from J; bases unmatched to any gene: 6. CDR3 sequence reads: CASTRTSWETQYF. The CDR3 DNA reads as TGTGCCAGCACCCGGACTAGCTGGGAGACCCAGTACTTC.

The rearrangement joins TRBV21-1 to TRBJ2-7; the DNA was not compared with TRBD1, the D call given in the table. TRBV21-1 is termed a pseudogene. There are 11 residues in the CDR3. CDR3 in amino acids: CASGRSYEQYF. The CDR3 region has the DNA TGTGCCAGCGGGCGCTCCTACGAGCAGTACTTC.

This clone was seen a few times. This chain joins TRBV27 and TRBJ1-6; D unresolved. Per germline, CDR1 MNHEY and CDR2 SMNVEV (reference sequence). This CDR3 is 12 amino acids long. V was clipped by 5 bases and J by 15 bases, with 14 bases between them. CDR3 nucleotide sequence: TGTGCCAGCAGTAACAGTATCAGAGACCTCCACTTT. The encoded protein is CASSNSIRDLHF.

The rearrangement joins TRBV4-2 to TRBJ2-7; D remains unclear. Trimming removed 4 bases from V and 3 bases from J, with 13 bases in between. Germline loops: CDR1 LGHNA, CDR2 YNFKEQ. The CDR3 runs 14 residues. CDR3 nucleotides: TGTGCCAGCAGCCGCTCCCAGGACGTCTACGAGCAGTACTTC. Encoded protein: CASSRSQDVYEQYF.

The chain carries TRBV4-1 and TRBJ1-6, with 8 bases fitting TRBD1. With 6 bases clipped from V and 6 bases from J, the junction kept 7 bases outside the gene matches. This CDR3 is built from 15 residues. The germline V gene has CDR1 MGHRA and CDR2 YSYEKL. In DNA form, the CDR3 reads TGCGCCAGCAGAGATCAGGGGGCGAGTAATTCACCCCTCCACTTT. Its translation is CASRDQGASNSPLHF.

This rearrangement joins TRBV7-2 to TRBJ2-3; 7 nucleotides match TRBD2. The V segment lost 5 bases and the J segment 0 bases; nucleotides outside the gene matches: 8. The CDR3 extends over 16 amino acids. Germline V gene lookup returns CDR1 SGHTA and CDR2 FQGNSA. Here the CDR3 DNA reads TGTGCCAGCAGCCACACCAGCGGGGATAGCACAGATACGCAGTATTTT. Its translation is CASSHTSGDSTDTQYF.